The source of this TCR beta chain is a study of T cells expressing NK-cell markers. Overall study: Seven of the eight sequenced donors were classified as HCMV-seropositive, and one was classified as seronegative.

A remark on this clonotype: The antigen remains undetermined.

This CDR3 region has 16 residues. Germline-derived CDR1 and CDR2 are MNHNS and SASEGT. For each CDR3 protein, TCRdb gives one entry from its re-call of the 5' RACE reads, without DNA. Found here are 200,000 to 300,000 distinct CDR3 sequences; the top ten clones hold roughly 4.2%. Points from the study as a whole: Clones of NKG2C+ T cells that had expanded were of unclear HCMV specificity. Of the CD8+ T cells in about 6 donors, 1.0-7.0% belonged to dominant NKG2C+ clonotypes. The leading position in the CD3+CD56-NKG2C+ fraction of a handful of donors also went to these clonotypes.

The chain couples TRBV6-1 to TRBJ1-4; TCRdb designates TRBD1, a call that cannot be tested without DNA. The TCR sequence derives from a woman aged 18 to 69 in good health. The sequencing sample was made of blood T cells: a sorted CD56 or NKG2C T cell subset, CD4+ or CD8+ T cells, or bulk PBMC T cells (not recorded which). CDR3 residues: CASSRTTGGYGEKLFF.